Listed below are T cell receptor beta chains from one sample, sequenced in a study of shared clonotypes between healthy human individuals. Method: immunoSEQ multiplex PCR; TCRdb's copy keeps in-frame clones and lacks some. The sample includes hundreds of thousands of clones, 98% of them seen just once. The sample consisted of naive CD8+ T cells sorted from blood. The receptors come from a man under 40 in good health. Each CDR3 is given with its conserved first and last residue. Fields, in order: V gene, J gene, D gene, CDR3 DNA, CDR3 protein. D genes are given only for firm matches.

TRBV27	TRBJ2-7	TRBD2	TGTGCCAGCAGTACAGGACTAGCTTGGCACGAGCAGTACTTC	CASSTGLAWHEQYF
TRBV11-2	TRBJ2-7	.	TGTGCCAGCAGCTTAATTAGCCTGCAACGCTACGAGCAGTACTTC	CASSLISLQRYEQYF
TRBV7-9	TRBJ2-7	.	TGTGCCAGCAGCGGCCCGTCGTCGGGCCCTAACGAGCAGTACTTC	CASSGPSSGPNEQYF
TRBV25-1	TRBJ2-7	.	TGTGCCAGCAGCCCATTCGGGTACGAGCAGTACTTC	CASSPFGYEQYF
TRBV2	TRBJ2-1	TRBD2	TGTGCCGCGAGGCGCCTAGCGGACAATGAGCAGTTCTTC	CAARRLADNEQFF
TRBV4-1	TRBJ2-7	.	TGCGCCAGCAGCCAAGGGTACGGAGCCTACGAGCAGTACTTC	CASSQGYGAYEQYF
TRBV9	TRBJ2-7	.	TGTGCCAGCAGCGTAGCAAGGGGCTACGAGCAGTACTTC	CASSVARGYEQYF
TRBV7-9	TRBJ2-7	.	TGTGCCAGCAGCCCCATTCGGGATGACAGTCCCTACGAGCAGTACTTC	CASSPIRDDSPYEQYF
TRBV28	TRBJ1-1	.	TGTGCCAGCAGTTTTCCGAACACTGAAGCTTTCTTT	CASSFPNTEAFF
TRBV11-2	TRBJ1-5	TRBD1	TGTGCCAGCAGCTCGGACAGGGGGAATCAGCCCCAGCATTTT	CASSSDRGNQPQHF
TRBV19	TRBJ2-7	.	TGTGCCAGTACCCCCCCTACCGGGGGACGCGACATACGATCAATCTACGAGCAGTACTTC	CASTPPTGGRDIRSIYEQYF
TRBV2	TRBJ2-1	TRBD1	TGTGCCAGCAGGGGGGACAGGCAGTTCTTC	CASRGDRQFF